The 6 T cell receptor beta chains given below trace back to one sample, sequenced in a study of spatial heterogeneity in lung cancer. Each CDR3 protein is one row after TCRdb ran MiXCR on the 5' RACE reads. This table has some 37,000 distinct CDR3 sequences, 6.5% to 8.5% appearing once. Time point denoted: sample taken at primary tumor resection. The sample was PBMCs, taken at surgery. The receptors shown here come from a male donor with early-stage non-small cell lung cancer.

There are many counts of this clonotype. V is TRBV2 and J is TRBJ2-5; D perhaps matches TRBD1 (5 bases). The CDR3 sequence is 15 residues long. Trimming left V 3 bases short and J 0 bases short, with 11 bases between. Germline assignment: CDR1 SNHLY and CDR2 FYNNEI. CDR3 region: CASSEVRGYQETQYF. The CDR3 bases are TGTGCCAGCAGTGAGGTTAGGGGATACCAAGAGACCCAGTACTTC.

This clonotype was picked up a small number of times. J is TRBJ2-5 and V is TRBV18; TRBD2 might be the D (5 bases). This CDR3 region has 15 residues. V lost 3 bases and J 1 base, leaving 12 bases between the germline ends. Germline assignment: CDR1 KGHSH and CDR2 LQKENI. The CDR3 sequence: CASSPFGGSQETQYF. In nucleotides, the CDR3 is TGTGCCAGCTCACCTTTCGGCGGGTCCCAAGAGACCCAGTACTTC.

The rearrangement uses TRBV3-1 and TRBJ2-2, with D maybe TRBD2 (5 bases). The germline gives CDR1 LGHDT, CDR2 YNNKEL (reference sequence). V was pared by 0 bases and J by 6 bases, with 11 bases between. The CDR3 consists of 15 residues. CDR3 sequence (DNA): TGTGCCAGCAGCCAAGAACTAGTAATGGCCGGGGAGCTGTTTTTT. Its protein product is CASSQELVMAGELFF.

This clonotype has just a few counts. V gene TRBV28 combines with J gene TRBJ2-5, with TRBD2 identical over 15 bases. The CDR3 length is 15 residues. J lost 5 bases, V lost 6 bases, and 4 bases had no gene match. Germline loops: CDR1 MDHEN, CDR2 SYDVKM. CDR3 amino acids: CASSPGTSGRETQYF. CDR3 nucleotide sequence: TGTGCCAGCAGCCCTGGGACTAGCGGGAGGGAGACCCAGTACTTC.

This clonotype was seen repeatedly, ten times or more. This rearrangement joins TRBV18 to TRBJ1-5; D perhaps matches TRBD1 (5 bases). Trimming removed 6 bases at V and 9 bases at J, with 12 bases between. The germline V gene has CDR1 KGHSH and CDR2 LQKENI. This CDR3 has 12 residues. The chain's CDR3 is CASSARGGPQHF. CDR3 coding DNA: TGTGCCAGCTCGGCCCGTGGGGGGCCCCAGCATTTT.

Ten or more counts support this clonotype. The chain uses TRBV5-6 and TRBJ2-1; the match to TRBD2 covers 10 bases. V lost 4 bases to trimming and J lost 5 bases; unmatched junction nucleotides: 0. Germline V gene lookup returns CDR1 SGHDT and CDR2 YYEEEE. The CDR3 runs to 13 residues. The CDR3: CASSGLADNEQFF. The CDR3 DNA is TGTGCCAGCAGCGGACTAGCGGACAATGAGCAGTTCTTC.